One sample yielded the 30 T cell receptor beta chains listed below, sequenced in a study of OX40 agonist ivuxolimab in advanced cancers. The assay was immunoSEQ multiplex PCR, and TCRdb's table has in-frame clones only and misses some. Of more than 45,000 clones in the sample, around 78% were seen once. The specimen comprised CD4+ or CD8+ T cells sorted from blood, sampled in a trial of the OX40 agonist ivuxolimab. Receptors originate from an adult with an advanced solid tumor such as melanoma, head and neck, liver or kidney cancer.

The chain links TRBV5-6 to TRBJ1-2; 8 positions agree with TRBD1. CDR1 and CDR2 (germline): SGHDT, YYEEEE. The CDR3 loop spans 15 amino acids. With V trimmed by 0 bases and J by 4 bases, 5 bases remained unmatched. The CDR3: CASSLGQGAGYGYTF. Written as DNA, the CDR3 is TGTGCCAGCAGCTTGGGGCAGGGGGCAGGCTATGGCTACACCTTC. Complete variable domain (other parts from reference TRBV5-6 and TRBJ1-2): DAGVTQSPTHLIKTRGQQVTLRCSPKSGHDTVSWYQQALGQGPQFIFQYYEEEERQRGNFPDRFSGHQFPNYSSELNVNALLLGDSALYLCASSLGQGAGYGYTFGSGTRLTVV.

This clone was picked up one time. The chain couples TRBV7-9 to TRBJ1-3; D remains unclear. Germline V gene sequence: CDR1 SEHNR, CDR2 FQNEAQ (reference sequence). The germline V and J ends were trimmed by 5 bases and 0 bases, with 17 bases remaining between them. The CDR3 totals 17 residues. CDR3 amino acids: CASSPQEVRFSGNTIYF. CDR3 DNA sequence: TGTGCCAGCAGCCCACAAGAGGTCAGATTCTCTGGAAACACCATATATTTT.

The chain combines TRBV27 with TRBJ2-3; D not resolved. The V gene's germline CDR1 is MNHEY and CDR2 SMNVEV (reference sequence). The CDR3 runs to 15 residues. Trimming pared 1 base from V and 0 bases from J, leaving 8 bases between. Here the CDR3 reads CASSLFVASTDTQYF. The DNA of the CDR3 is TGTGCCAGCAGTTTATTCGTGGCCAGCACAGATACGCAGTATTTT.

This clone appeared a few times. The V gene is TRBV19, the J gene TRBJ2-7; 8 nucleotides agree with TRBD1. In germline, CDR1 is LNHDA, CDR2 SQIVND (reference sequence). This CDR3 comprises 15 residues. The V segment lost 5 bases and the J segment 5 bases; nucleotides outside the gene matches: 11. This CDR3 reads CASSPLDRDSNEQYF. The CDR3 bases are TGTGCCAGTAGTCCTTTGGACAGGGATAGTAACGAGCAGTACTTC.

The V call is TRBV10-2, the J call TRBJ1-2; 8 positions match TRBD1. Germline trimming cut 4 bases from V and 8 bases from J; bases unmatched to any gene: 6. The CDR3 totals 13 residues. Germline-derived CDR1 and CDR2 are WSHSY and SAAADI. CDR3 sequence: CASSAGGAGGYTF. The CDR3 DNA follows: TGCGCCAGCAGTGCAGGGGGCGCGGGGGGCTACACCTTC.

The chain employs TRBV6-1 and TRBJ2-7; D gene ambiguous. CDR3 length: 16 residues. Trimming took 1 base from V and 3 from J, leaving 16 bases between them. Germline V gene sequence: CDR1 MNHNS, CDR2 SASEGT. The chain's CDR3 is CASSEGTVKWGYEQYF. Here the CDR3 DNA reads TGTGCCAGCAGTGAAGGAACGGTAAAATGGGGCTACGAGCAGTACTTC.

CDR3 coding DNA: TGCGCCAGCAGCTTAGGAGGGGAGGGGGAGACCCAGTACTTC. Residues: CASSLGGEGETQYF. This chain connects TRBV5-1 to TRBJ2-5; TRBD2 matches 7 bases. V lost 2 bases, J lost 5 bases, and 6 bases stayed unmatched. This CDR3 has 14 amino acids. The V gene's germline CDR1 is SGHRS and CDR2 YFSETQ.

V gene TRBV6-1 combines with J gene TRBJ1-2; TRBD1 agrees at 8 bases. V shed 2 bases and J 3 bases; nucleotides not matched to a gene: 2. The CDR3 runs 14 residues. Germline V gene sequence: CDR1 MNHNS, CDR2 SASEGT. The CDR3 DNA reads as TGTGCCAGCAGTGAACAGGGGGCCGACTATGGCTACACCTTC. Protein product: CASSEQGADYGYTF.

V is TRBV7-9 and J is TRBJ2-1; D gene uncertain. V lost 3 bases and J lost 11, with 11 bases in between. Germline V gives CDR1 SEHNR, CDR2 FQNEAQ (reference sequence). This CDR3 is built from 12 residues. The DNA of the CDR3 is TGTGCCAGCAGCTTTCTCAATCAGAAGCAGTTCTTC. Protein sequence: CASSFLNQKQFF.

This chain links TRBV19 with TRBJ1-4; D not certain. The CDR3 contains 18 residues. With 4 bases removed from V and 3 bases from J, the gap between germline ends came to 21 bases. The germline CDR1 and CDR2 sequences are LNHDA and SQIVND (reference sequence). The chain's CDR3 is CASSKPDVPGEANEKLFF. CDR3 DNA: TGTGCCAGTAGTAAGCCCGACGTACCGGGTGAGGCTAATGAAAAACTGTTTTTT. The whole variable domain, remainder taken from reference TRBV19 and TRBJ1-4, is DGGITQSPKYLFRKEGQNVTLSCEQNLNHDAMYWYRQDPGQGLRLIYYSQIVNDFQKGDIAEGYSVSREKKESFPLTVTSAQKNPTAFYLCASSKPDVPGEANEKLFFGSGTQLSVL.

The chain uses TRBV10-3 and TRBJ2-3; D may be TRBD2 (7 bases). V lost 8 bases and J 0 bases, leaving 12 bases between the germline ends. Germline assignment: CDR1 ENHRY and CDR2 SYGVKD. The length of the CDR3 is 14 residues. The CDR3 loop is CAIEGGASTDTQYF. The CDR3 nucleotides read TGTGCCATCGAGGGGGGGGCCAGCACAGATACGCAGTATTTT.

J is TRBJ2-1 and V is TRBV7-2; 7 bases line up with TRBD2. The CDR3 runs to 13 residues. Germline assignment: CDR1 SGHTA and CDR2 FQGNSA. The V and J ends lost 7 bases and 6 bases, in that order; junction bases with no gene match: 6. The CDR3 sequence is CASTPGGFNEQFF. The CDR3 DNA reads TGTGCCAGCACCCCGGGGGGTTTCAATGAGCAGTTCTTC.

The chain joins TRBV7-8 to TRBJ2-3, with D possibly being TRBD2 (7 bases). Looked up from germline, CDR1 is SGHVS and CDR2 is FQNEAQ. This CDR3 comprises 14 residues. V lost 8 bases and J lost 7, with 19 bases in between. Here the CDR3 reads CASRPRGALNTQYF. The CDR3 nucleotides read TGTGCCAGCCGTCCACGGGGGGCGCTTAATACGCAGTATTTT.

The CDR3 reads CASSLVGNTIYF. DNA for the CDR3: TGTGCCAGCAGCTTAGTCGGAAACACCATATATTTT. V usage is TRBV11-3 and J usage is TRBJ1-3; no clear D gene. This CDR3 has 12 residues. V was clipped by 1 base and J by 4 bases, with 2 bases between them. Germline CDR1 SGHNT, CDR2 YENEEA.

V is TRBV9 and J is TRBJ2-7, with D maybe TRBD2 (8 bases). Germline CDR1 SGDLS, CDR2 YYNGEE. CDR3 length: 17 amino acids. With 6 bases removed from V and 3 bases from J, the gap between germline ends came to 25 bases. CDR3 nucleotides: TGTGCCAGCATGTCGGGGACTAGAGGGGGCGCAAACTACGAGCAGTACTTC. This encodes CASMSGTRGGANYEQYF.

The table lists this clone with a few counts. The chain recombines TRBV5-4 with TRBJ1-2; no clear D gene. Deletions cut 2 bases from V and 8 bases from J, with 10 bases between. Germline V gene lookup returns CDR1 SGHNT and CDR2 YYREEE (reference sequence). CDR3 length: 12 residues. This CDR3 reads CASSLSAAGYTF. CDR3 in DNA: TGTGCCAGCAGCTTATCGGCCGCGGGCTACACCTTC.

This chain joins TRBV6-4 and TRBJ2-7; D unclear. The germline gives CDR1 MRHNA, CDR2 SNTAGT. V was trimmed by 1 base and J by 5 bases, leaving 27 bases between them. The CDR3 is 19 amino acids. The CDR3 region is CASSDYFILGIEAKDEQYF. The CDR3 DNA follows: TGTGCCAGCAGTGACTATTTTATTCTAGGGATCGAGGCAAAGGACGAGCAGTACTTC.

The chain couples TRBV6-1 to TRBJ1-1; D is unclear. The V gene's germline CDR1 is MNHNS and CDR2 SASEGT. The CDR3 extends over 17 amino acids. V was cut by 2 bases and J by 0 bases, with 16 bases left in between. CDR3 amino acids: CASSESLGHLMNTEAFF. The CDR3 DNA is TGTGCCAGCAGTGAAAGTCTTGGGCACCTAATGAACACTGAAGCTTTCTTT.

The chain recombines TRBV4-1 with TRBJ2-7, with TRBD2 matching 7 bases. The CDR3 totals 16 residues. The V segment lost 3 bases and the J segment 7 bases; nucleotides outside the gene matches: 15. CDR1 MGHRA and CDR2 YSYEKL come from the germline V gene. As DNA, the CDR3 is TGCGCCAGCAGCCAGGCTAGCGGAGGGGCCAGTTGGGAGCAGTACTTC. It translates to CASSQASGGASWEQYF.

The chain joins TRBV11-3 to TRBJ2-7; D is possibly TRBD2 (5 bases). CDR1 is SGHNT and CDR2 is YENEEA in the germline V gene. V dropped 1 base and J dropped 2 bases, with 9 bases sitting between them. The CDR3 runs to 14 residues. Here the CDR3 DNA reads TGTGCCAGCAGCTTAGGTGAGGGCACCTACGAGCAGTACTTC. Translated: CASSLGEGTYEQYF.

The V call is TRBV9, the J call TRBJ2-5; TRBD1 matches 8 bases. CDR1 and CDR2 from the germline V gene are SGDLS and YYNGEE. The CDR3 consists of 13 residues. Losses at the gene ends were 3 bases for V and 7 bases for J; bases not matched to a gene: 5. As DNA, the CDR3 is TGTGCCAGCAGCGCGACAGGGGTGGTGACCCAGTACTTC. It is translated as CASSATGVVTQYF.

The chain couples TRBV28 to TRBJ1-5; D gene uncertain. Germline V lookup: CDR1 MDHEN, CDR2 SYDVKM. The V gene lost 6 bases and the J gene lost 1 base, with 4 bases spanning the gap. The CDR3 is 12 residues long. The CDR3 sequence is CASRDSNQPQHF. The CDR3 bases are TGTGCCAGCAGGGACAGCAATCAGCCCCAGCATTTT.

The chain combines TRBV28 with TRBJ1-4; 8 nucleotides line up with TRBD1. Germline loops: CDR1 MDHEN, CDR2 SYDVKM. Losses at the gene ends were 2 bases for V and 3 bases for J; bases not matched to a gene: 8. The CDR3 is made up of 17 amino acids. The CDR3 reads CASSLNAGGWSNEKLFF. The CDR3, as DNA: TGTGCCAGCAGTTTAAACGCAGGGGGCTGGTCTAATGAAAAACTGTTTTTT.

This clone was seen more than once but under ten times. This chain joins TRBV4-2 and TRBJ1-3; 8 bases map to TRBD1. The V and J ends lost 4 bases and 4 bases, in that order; junction bases with no gene match: 12. The CDR3 spans 17 residues. The germline gives CDR1 LGHNA, CDR2 YNFKEQ. The CDR3 loop is CASSPRTGRVNGNTIYF. The CDR3 nucleotides read TGTGCCAGCAGCCCGAGGACAGGGAGGGTCAACGGAAACACCATATATTTT.

The gene calls are TRBV5-8 and TRBJ1-5; the D is unclear. CDR1 and CDR2 from the germline V gene are SGHTS and YDEGEE. The CDR3 length is 17 residues. Between the trimmed V and J ends, which lost 1 base and 1 base, there was a span of 15 bases. CDR3 protein: CASSLSPRRRSNQPQHF. CDR3 sequence (DNA): TGTGCCAGCAGCTTGTCCCCCCGGCGAAGGAGCAATCAGCCCCAGCATTTT.

The rearrangement uses TRBV9 and TRBJ2-2; either TRBD1 or TRBD2 may supply D (5 bases each). This CDR3 has 17 residues. V was clipped by 4 bases and J by 4 bases, with 20 bases between them. Germline assignment: CDR1 SGDLS and CDR2 YYNGEE. CDR3 amino acids: CASSIHPPGAGTGELFF. DNA for the CDR3: TGTGCCAGCAGCATCCACCCGCCCGGGGCCGGCACCGGGGAGCTGTTTTTT.

V is TRBV5-6 and J is TRBJ2-1; D is possibly TRBD2 (7 bases). Per the germline V gene, CDR1 is SGHDT and CDR2 is YYEEEE. This CDR3 is 19 amino acids long. The V end was cut by 4 bases, the J end by 0 bases, with 23 bases between. The CDR3 loop is CASSNVGGGAFHSYNEQFF. CDR3 in DNA: TGTGCCAGCAGCAACGTAGGCGGGGGCGCATTCCACTCCTACAATGAGCAGTTCTTC.

The chain carries TRBV19 and TRBJ1-2; TRBD1 matches 9 bases. This CDR3 comprises 14 residues. Germline V gene sequence: CDR1 LNHDA, CDR2 SQIVND (reference sequence). The V and J ends lost 4 bases and 8 bases, in that order; junction bases with no gene match: 8. The CDR3 nucleotides are TGTGCCAGTAGTACCGGACAGGGGAGTAGGGGCTACACCTTC. This codes for CASSTGQGSRGYTF.

This clone was seen only a few times. This rearrangement joins TRBV5-1 to TRBJ2-1; D uncertain. V gave up 0 bases and J gave up 2 bases, with 9 bases separating them. CDR1 and CDR2 (germline): SGHRS, YFSETQ. The CDR3 has 15 residues. Written as DNA, the CDR3 is TGCGCCAGCAGCTTGGTGGCGGATACCTACAATGAGCAGTTCTTC. This codes for CASSLVADTYNEQFF.

This clone was seen only once. The V gene is TRBV4-1, the J gene TRBJ2-5, with 7 bases matching TRBD2. The V segment lost 3 bases and the J segment 5 bases; nucleotides outside the gene matches: 15. Germline lookup yields CDR1 MGHRA and CDR2 YSYEKL. The CDR3 consists of 17 residues. In DNA form, the CDR3 reads TGCGCCAGCAGCCACGACCTCGGGGGAGGGGTTGTGGAGACCCAGTACTTC. As protein: CASSHDLGGGVVETQYF.